The T cell receptor beta chain under discussion was sequenced for a study of shared clonotypes between healthy human individuals (dated by TCRdb to the early 2020s). Background on the whole study: Three men and a couple of women, aged 18 to 49 years, made up the cohort. For each donor, CD4 naive and CD4 memory were each run on three plates, CD8 naive on two plates, and CD8 memory on one plate. To estimate repertoire size and how much clonotype sharing occurs between individuals, the study deeply sequenced the blood TCR repertoires of roughly 5 healthy adults. Libraries were prepared and TCR repertoires were sequenced by different laboratories using diverse techniques, in order to increase sequencing depth and limit assay-specific biases. Leukapheresis yielded between about 0.9 and 9 billion PBMCs per donor. Study-wide conclusions, independent of this receptor: Sampling was restricted to blood, and TCR repertoires in tissue are likely to differ from TCR repertoires in blood. Pairwise subsampling led to the expectation that sequencing depth would affect the degree of clonotype sharing among donors. Sharing across a few donors was observed for about 5% of naive CD4, 3% to 3.5% of naive CD8, 2% to 2.5% of memory CD4, and roughly 0.4% of memory CD8 clonotypes. Higher generation probabilities were observed for clonotypes shared by all four sorted-subset donors than for non-shared clonotypes. Larger estimated clonotype richness was generally found for naive subsets than for memory subsets. Incomplete sequencing was indicated by rarefaction of sorted-subset datasets, despite the large sequencing depth. Because the study included a small number of donors, the genetic and exposure-history diversity represented was limited.

The donors were healthy, HIV-negative adults who had no recently reported acute infections or vaccinations. All donors were Caucasian adults living in Nashville, Tennessee, USA. CD4+ T cells were enriched by magnetic negative selection; naive cells were then positively selected on CD45RA, and the negative fraction formed the memory subset. Blood was collected by leukapheresis, and PBMCs were isolated by Ficoll-Histopaque density gradient centrifugation and then cryopreserved in liquid nitrogen vapor phase. Purity and quantity of every magnetically sorted T cell population were checked by analytical flow cytometry. Genomic DNA was isolated from each sorted fraction and quantified by UV absorbance on a Nanodrop 2000c. On this clone itself: Its antigen remains unidentified. Base qualities are not at hand, and no much larger clone is one base apart.

The CDR3, from cysteine to phenylalanine, totals 15 residues. Only the CDR3 part of the read is kept: 45 bases, read in frame from the first base. CDR1 is given as MNHEY and CDR2 as SMNVEV, both from the germline V gene (reference sequence). Trimmed from V: 3 bases; trimmed from J: 6 bases; junction bases lacking a gene match: 9. TCR CDR3 regions were amplified from genomic DNA by multiplex PCR using the deep immunoSEQ assay. Genomic DNA extracted from each cell subset was distributed evenly over all wells of several immunoSEQ 96-well plates, and each plate served as one replicate. For sorted subsets, each replicate PCR was loaded with roughly 0.2 ug genomic DNA, equivalent to approximately 27,000 T cell genomes. Purified libraries were quantified with a Qubit 3.0 fluorometer, sized on a Bioanalyzer 2100, and re-quantified with the KAPA Library Quantification kit. A separate single-read 150-cycle Illumina NextSeq 550 flow cell was used to sequence each immunoSEQ 96-well plate. As for the authors' bioinformatics: The immunoSEQ output contained only junctional sequences without quality scores, so filtering could not match that applied to full-length reads. Sequences were annotated with PyIR, a Python wrapper for IgBLAST v1.9, and V/J genes and CDR3 were assigned using IMGT germline references. Reads with weak V/J assignments (E-value above 1e-6), missing CDR3, stop codons, out-of-frame junctions, or ambiguous translated residues were removed. V3J clonotypes were defined as sequences sharing an identical inferred V gene, J gene, and CDR3 amino acid sequence. Percentage overlap between repertoires was computed as shared unique clonotypes divided by the size of the smaller repertoire. Repertoire richness was assessed with RTK rarefaction, the Chao1 estimator, and Recon v2.1 estimates of unobserved clonotypes. For all TCRbeta clonotypes obtained by the gDNA method from four donors, generation probabilities were computed with OLGA. As stored in TCRdb, this immuneACCESS dataset retains in-frame rearrangements with V and J assigned. A fraction of the clones does not appear; measured against another copy, unresolved V genes explain less than half of the discrepancy, and the remainder lacks a known reason. The DNA was the basis for D and trimming; V, J and clone size are from that table. The sample table holds 2.3 million or so clones, of which over 85% were seen once. Clones ranked in the top ten supply approximately 0.4% of the sample.

The V gene is TRBV27 and the J gene is TRBJ1-1; TRBD1 fits 8 bases in the junction. This clonotype was obtained from a man between 18 and 29 years old in good health. Some clones in this sample may be carry-over from other donors' samples. The sequenced sample consisted of naive CD4+ T cells from PBMCs. In light of the paper, this sample's cell subset or site label describes: CD45RA+ positively selected. Read as DNA, the sequence is TGTGCCAGCAGTTTTTGGGCAGGGGGCGGGTCTGAAGCTTTCTTT. It translates to CASSFWAGGGSEAFF.